The subject of this entry is one TCR beta chain. Its antigen remains unknown. From germline, CDR1 is MNHEY and CDR2 SMNVEV (reference sequence). This CDR3 region has 15 residues. From its re-call of the 5' RACE reads, TCRdb lists each CDR3 protein once, without DNA. This sample's table has about 170,000 distinct CDR3 sequences. This sample stems from a study of monozygotic twins with inflammatory bowel disease. Study-level results: Repertoire similarity was not found to differ between concordant and discordant twins, possibly from limited power. Healthy twins shared more clonotypes with others than IBD patients, most markedly active ones.

The sequence was collected from a human donor with ulcerative colitis or Crohn's disease, or a healthy co-twin of an affected twin (not recorded which). This chain uses TRBV27 with TRBJ1-1; no DNA is available, so the TRBD1 call from TCRdb remains unchecked. What was sequenced was blood. The CDR3 loop is CASSLATGMNTEAFF.